This T cell receptor beta chain is drawn from a study of blood T cell repertoires in COVID-19. Turning to the study itself: Acute-phase and convalescent COVID-19 samples originated in the United States, Italy and Spain. The cDNA or gDNA used as material had been derived from T cells, B-cell-depleted T cells, or PBMCs.

This CDR3 has 11 residues. Germline-derived CDR1 and CDR2 are MDHEN and SYDVKM. The germline V and J ends were trimmed by 7 bases and 2 bases, with 6 bases remaining between them. Per the authors' pipeline: Reference gene primer amplification gave estimated nucleated cell counts. Profiled with immunoSEQ multiplex PCR; TCRdb holds only in-frame clones, not every one. V and J calls and clone size follow that table, whereas D and trimming were derived from the DNA. This sample carries some 140,000 clones, roughly 80% of them seen once, and the ten largest clones take about a tenth. Sample: peripheral blood. The chain employs TRBV28 and TRBJ2-7; D ambiguous. This TCR was recovered from a man aged 55 to 70 who had recovered from COVID-19. The CDR3 spells CASTRTYEQYF. The CDR3 region has the DNA TGTGCCAGCACCAGGACCTACGAGCAGTACTTC.